These 27 T cell receptor beta chains originate from one sample sequenced in a study of siplizumab effects on memory and regulatory T cells. Sequencing was performed with immunoSEQ multiplex PCR; in TCRdb, only in-frame clones are kept and a portion is missing. The data show around 120,000 clones, about 94% seen once. The sample taken for sequencing was non-Treg CD4+ T cells sorted from blood. The receptor set was obtained from a human donor in good health.

The chain uses TRBV19 and TRBJ1-6, with 8 bases lining up with TRBD1. Germline values: CDR1 LNHDA, CDR2 SQIVND (reference sequence). The CDR3 sequence is 15 residues long. The junction had 4 bases not matched to a gene; V was cut back by 6 bases and J by 3 bases. The CDR3 bases are TGTGCCAGTAGGGGACAGGATTACTATAATTCACCCCTCCACTTT. Translation: CASRGQDYYNSPLHF.

V and J are TRBV2 and TRBJ1-3; D not resolved. The germline gives CDR1 SNHLY, CDR2 FYNNEI. V dropped 5 bases and J dropped 0 bases, with 8 bases sitting between them. The CDR3 spans 14 residues. CDR3 protein: CASSNSGSGNTIYF. For the CDR3, the DNA is TGTGCCAGCAGTAATTCGGGCTCTGGAAACACCATATATTTT.

The DNA of the CDR3 is TGTGCCATTAACGACAGGGCCGGGGCCAACGTCCTGACTTTC. Translation: CAINDRAGANVLTF. The V gene is TRBV10-3, the J gene TRBJ2-6; 7 bases line up with TRBD1. The V and J ends lost 9 bases and 4 bases, in that order; junction bases with no gene match: 6. The CDR3 length is 14 residues. The germline CDR1 and CDR2 sequences are ENHRY and SYGVKD.

The chain joins TRBV4-1 to TRBJ1-1; maybe TRBD1 (5 bases). This CDR3 has 12 residues. Per germline, CDR1 MGHRA and CDR2 YSYEKL. Trimming took off 2 bases at V and 10 bases at J, with 11 bases between the two ends. The CDR3 bases are TGCGCCAGCAGCCAAAACCGGGACGCAGCTTTCTTT. This sequence encodes CASSQNRDAAFF.

V and J are TRBV15 and TRBJ1-1; D is undetermined. CDR1 is LNHNV and CDR2 is YYDKDF in the germline V gene (reference sequence). V was shortened by 4 bases and J by 5 bases, with 11 bases between the two germline ends. CDR3 length equals 13 residues. In DNA form, the CDR3 reads TGTGCCACCAGCATGTGGAGGTCAACTGAAGCTTTCTTT. It encodes CATSMWRSTEAFF. Filled out from reference TRBV15 and TRBJ1-1, the complete variable domain reads DAMVIQNPRYQVTQFGKPVTLSCSQTLNHNVMYWYQQKSSQAPKLLFHYYDKDFNNEADTPDNFQSRRPNTSFCFLDIRSPGLGDTAMYLCATSMWRSTEAFFGQGTRLTVV.

This clone was observed a single time. The chain carries TRBV7-8 and TRBJ1-2; D gene uncertain. Trimming left V 5 bases short and J 3 bases short, with 13 bases between. The CDR3 extends over 14 amino acids. Germline V gene data show CDR1 as SGHVS and CDR2 as FQNEAQ. CDR3 residues: CASSLDGRHYGYTF. The CDR3 DNA sequence: TGTGCCAGCAGCCTGGACGGGAGGCACTATGGCTACACCTTC.

The chain combines TRBV7-9 with TRBJ1-6; D might be TRBD1 (6 bases). Trimming pared 5 bases from V and 9 bases from J, leaving 14 bases between. Germline V CDR1 and CDR2: SEHNR, FQNEAQ (reference sequence). The CDR3 is made up of 14 amino acids. The CDR3 nucleotides are TGTGCCAGCAGCCCACAGGGAGGTGGTTCACCCCTCCACTTT. Its protein product is CASSPQGGGSPLHF.

The CDR3, as DNA: TGCGCCAGCGGTGCACAGGTACAAGAGACCCAGTACTTC. Protein product: CASGAQVQETQYF. The V and J genes are TRBV10-2 and TRBJ2-5; maybe TRBD1 (5 bases). Germline V gene sequence: CDR1 WSHSY, CDR2 SAAADI. CDR3 length: 13 residues. The V gene lost 8 bases and the J gene lost 2 bases, with 12 bases spanning the gap.

J is TRBJ1-5 and V is TRBV5-6, with D unclear. The CDR3 extends over 14 amino acids. Germline CDR1 is SGHDT and CDR2 is YYEEEE. V gave up 1 base and J gave up 4 bases, with 9 bases separating them. The CDR3 DNA follows: TGTGCCAGCAGCTTGCTCGGTAAAAATCAGCCCCAGCATTTT. It is translated as CASSLLGKNQPQHF. Complete variable domain (other parts from reference TRBV5-6 and TRBJ1-5): DAGVTQSPTHLIKTRGQQVTLRCSPKSGHDTVSWYQQALGQGPQFIFQYYEEEERQRGNFPDRFSGHQFPNYSSELNVNALLLGDSALYLCASSLLGKNQPQHFGDGTRLSIL.

The chain carries TRBV18 and TRBJ2-7; perhaps TRBD2 as D (5 bases). V was pared by 3 bases and J by 5 bases, with 14 bases between. The CDR3 consists of 14 residues. CDR1 is KGHSH and CDR2 is LQKENI in the germline V gene. CDR3 region: CASSPVGPGNEQYF. The CDR3 nucleotides read TGTGCCAGCTCACCGGTCGGACCGGGGAACGAGCAGTACTTC. Supplemented by reference TRBV18 and TRBJ2-7, the full variable domain reads NAGVMQNPRHLVRRRGQEARLRCSPMKGHSHVYWYRQLPEEGLKFMVYLQKENIIDESGMPKERFSAEFPKEGPSILRIQQVVRGDSAAYFCASSPVGPGNEQYFGPGTRLTVT.

V and J are TRBV19 and TRBJ1-6, with 7 bases aligning to TRBD1. The J segment lost 0 bases and the V segment lost 0 bases, leaving 14 bases of the junction unmatched. The germline V gene encodes CDR1 LNHDA and CDR2 SQIVND (reference sequence). The CDR3 has 21 amino acids. CDR3: CASSIDLFGTVSSSYNSPLHF. For the CDR3, the DNA is TGTGCCAGTAGTATAGATCTATTTGGGACAGTATCCAGCTCCTATAATTCACCCCTCCACTTT.

This chain connects TRBV7-3 to TRBJ2-1; D not certain. This CDR3 contains 13 residues. Trimming left V 2 bases short and J 9 bases short, with 11 bases between. Per germline, CDR1 SGHTA and CDR2 FQGTGA. In nucleotides, the CDR3 is TGTGCCAGCAGCTTAGGGATTTTCGGTGAGCAGTTCTTC. This codes for CASSLGIFGEQFF.

This clone was found once. The chain is built from TRBV10-1 and TRBJ2-7; D is possibly TRBD2 (6 bases). CDR3 length: 15 amino acids. Trimming took off 6 bases at V and 3 bases at J, with 18 bases between the two ends. Looked up from germline, CDR1 is WNHNN and CDR2 is SYGVQD (reference sequence). The CDR3, as DNA: TGCGCCAGCAGCTCTGGGACTGCCGTTGGCTACGAGCAGTACTTC. Residues: CASSSGTAVGYEQYF.

This sequence joins TRBV7-7 and TRBJ2-5; 14 nucleotides match TRBD2. The J segment lost 5 bases and the V segment lost 5 bases, leaving 10 bases of the junction unmatched. The length of the CDR3 is 17 residues. From germline, CDR1 is SSHAT and CDR2 FNYEAQ (reference sequence). The CDR3 DNA reads TGTGCCAGCAGCGATGGACTAGCGGGGGGTAGGGCGGAGACCCAGTACTTC. It yields the protein CASSDGLAGGRAETQYF.

This CDR3 reads CASSRPGRQPQHF. The CDR3 nucleotides are TGTGCCAGCAGCAGGCCTGGGCGGCAGCCCCAGCATTTT. The gene calls are TRBV2 and TRBJ1-5; D uncertain. CDR3 size: 13 residues. V was pared by 6 bases and J by 7 bases, with 13 bases between. The germline CDR1 and CDR2 sequences are SNHLY and FYNNEI.

The chain recombines TRBV2 with TRBJ1-5; D is ambiguous. The germline CDR1 and CDR2 sequences are SNHLY and FYNNEI. V dropped 3 bases and J dropped 4 bases, with 10 bases sitting between them. The CDR3 spans 14 residues. The CDR3, as DNA: TGTGCCAGCAGTGACCCCGGAAGAAATCAGCCCCAGCATTTT. Protein: CASSDPGRNQPQHF.

Written as DNA, the CDR3 is TGTGCTAGTGGTTTGGTACTGGGACAGGGGGCTTACGAGCAGTACTTC. Encoded protein: CASGLVLGQGAYEQYF. The chain combines TRBV12-5 with TRBJ2-7; 12 bases fit TRBD1. The CDR3 covers 16 residues. Germline lookup yields CDR1 LGHNT and CDR2 FRNRAP. V was clipped by 0 bases and J by 4 bases; unmatched bases: 4. The whole variable domain, remainder taken from reference TRBV12-5 and TRBJ2-7, is DARVTQTPRHKVTEMGQEVTMRCQPILGHNTVFWYRQTMMQGLELLAYFRNRAPLDDSGMPKDRFSAEMPDATLATLKIQPSEPRDSAVYFCASGLVLGQGAYEQYFGPGTRLTVT.

This chain uses TRBV7-2 with TRBJ1-5, with D maybe TRBD1 (5 bases). V gave up 5 bases and J gave up 4 bases, with 12 bases separating them. CDR1 SGHTA and CDR2 FQGNSA come from the germline V gene. This CDR3 spans 14 amino acids. In DNA form, the CDR3 reads TGTGCCAGCAGCCCAGACGGACAAAATCAGCCCCAGCATTTT. It yields the protein CASSPDGQNQPQHF.

This chain connects TRBV7-3 to TRBJ2-7; D possibly corresponds to TRBD2 (6 bases). This CDR3 region has 14 residues. Germline loops: CDR1 SGHTA, CDR2 FQGTGA. V was shortened by 5 bases and J by 0 bases, with 11 bases between the two germline ends. The CDR3, as DNA: TGTGCCAGCAGCCTTAGCGGAGGCTCCTACGAGCAGTACTTC. Amino acid sequence: CASSLSGGSYEQYF.

Here the CDR3 reads CASSPNSPGPVHGYTF. The CDR3 region has the DNA TGTGCCAGCTCACCAAATAGTCCGGGACCTGTCCATGGCTACACCTTC. The rearrangement links TRBV18 to TRBJ1-2; tentatively, D is TRBD1 (5 bases). The ends were cut back, 2 bases at V and 6 bases at J, with 19 bases in the middle. Germline V gene lookup returns CDR1 KGHSH and CDR2 LQKENI. This CDR3 has 16 residues.

The chain couples TRBV4-2 to TRBJ2-7, with TRBD2 identical over 7 bases. In germline, CDR1 is LGHNA, CDR2 YNFKEQ. This CDR3 has 15 amino acids. The J segment lost 5 bases and the V segment lost 6 bases, leaving 13 bases of the junction unmatched. The CDR3 loop is CASSLGEGPSHEQYF. CDR3 coding DNA: TGTGCCAGCAGTCTCGGGGAGGGGCCATCCCACGAGCAGTACTTC.

This clone was recorded once. The genes are TRBV2 and TRBJ1-2, with 7 bases fitting TRBD1. The CDR3 is made up of 15 amino acids. CDR1 is SNHLY, CDR2 FYNNEI, per germline. J was trimmed by 0 bases and V by 4 bases; bases with no gene match: 5. This chain's CDR3 is CASSVLGQTNYGYTF. CDR3 in DNA: TGTGCCAGCAGTGTATTGGGACAGACTAACTATGGCTACACCTTC.

The CDR3 coding sequence is TGTGCCAGTAGTATACGGGAAACGGACAGGGGAGAGACCCAGTACTTC. It is translated as CASSIRETDRGETQYF. This sequence joins TRBV19 and TRBJ2-5; 9 bases line up with TRBD1. Germline CDR1 and CDR2: LNHDA and SQIVND (reference sequence). J was trimmed by 4 bases and V by 2 bases; bases with no gene match: 8. There are 16 residues in the CDR3.

In regard to this clone: Lacking the conserved final phenylalanine or tryptophan, this CDR3 likely reflects a read error. Because the CDR3's place on the DNA is in doubt, the DNA is left out and the CDR3 is given as listed by TCRdb. The chain joins TRBV6-5 to TRBJ1-1. 12 amino acids form the CDR3, both terminal residues included. Germline-derived CDR1 and CDR2 are MNHEY and SVGAGI. The CDR3: CASSEAYGRIFG.

The chain joins TRBV5-1 to TRBJ2-7, with 12 bases lining up with TRBD2. The CDR3 runs 14 residues. CDR1 and CDR2 from the germline V gene are SGHRS and YFSETQ. V shed 2 bases, J shed 6 bases, and the junction held 3 bases outside the gene matches. The CDR3 DNA reads TGCGCCAGCAGCTTCCTAGCGGGGGGGCCCGAGCAGTACTTC. Encoded protein: CASSFLAGGPEQYF.

V usage is TRBV11-1 and J usage is TRBJ2-3, with 9 bases identical to TRBD1. CDR3 length: 15 amino acids. Germline V gene data show CDR1 as SGHAT and CDR2 as FQDESV (reference sequence). The V and J ends lost 5 bases and 3 bases, in that order; junction bases with no gene match: 6. The CDR3 DNA sequence: TGTGCCAGCAGCCCGTTGGGACAGGGAACAGATACGCAGTATTTT. Translation: CASSPLGQGTDTQYF.

This clone came up once. The chain employs TRBV19 and TRBJ2-7; D not certain. Germline V gives CDR1 LNHDA, CDR2 SQIVND (reference sequence). The V gene lost 2 bases and the J gene lost 2 bases, with 13 bases spanning the gap. This CDR3 spans 15 amino acids. The DNA of the CDR3 is TGTGCCAGTAGTATATCGCACGGCTTCACCTACGAGCAGTACTTC. This gives the protein CASSISHGFTYEQYF.